This T cell receptor beta chain was found in a study of T cells in Graves' hyperthyroidism and ophthalmopathy. Broader study findings: Ophthalmopathy was told apart from stable hyperthyroidism by a 13 V-J model.

Diagnoses were made from clinical symptoms, serum measures (thyroxine and TRAb), thyroid ultrasound and orbital computed tomography. In germline, CDR1 is SGHDT, CDR2 YYEEEE. Trimming took off 1 base at V and 5 bases at J, with 10 bases between the two ends. The CDR3 covers 14 residues. Many counts were recorded for this clonotype. The antigen is unknown. The investigators amplified TCR beta CDR3 regions from RNA transcripts. The HTBI primer set drove a first-round RT-PCR of the TCR CDR3. TCRdb itself ran the multiplex PCR reads through MiXCR, one entry per CDR3 protein. The sample has 600,000 to 800,000 distinct CDR3 sequences; just over 35% are singletons.

The sequence was obtained from a woman between 40 and 55 years old with Graves' hyperthyroidism. Sequencing input: blood. The rearrangement uses TRBV5-6 and TRBJ1-5; D remains ambiguous. In DNA form, the CDR3 reads TGTGCCAGCAGCTTGCAGACTACATATCAGCCCCAGCATTTT. Its protein is CASSLQTTYQPQHF.